This is a list of T cell receptor beta chains from one sample in a study of human T cells and chemical hapten exposure. TCRdb called the RACE reads again in MiXCR, with one record for every CDR3 protein. This table holds about 120,000 distinct CDR3 sequences, about 14% found once. Specimen: whole blood, collected in connection with sensitization to the hapten diphenylcyclopropenone (DPC). These TCRs come from a woman between 18 and 30 years old with alopecia areata. Some clones in this sample may be carry-over from other donors' samples. CDR3s include the opening cysteine and the closing phenylalanine or tryptophan. D genes are given only for firm matches. The size of a clone is reported for some rows only, either as once, few or many, or as a class for expanded clones.

d_gene	abundance	v_gene	j_gene	CDR3nt	CDR3aa
NA	NA	TRBV2	TRBJ1-1	TGTGCCAGCAGTACGGGGGGCTACATGAACACTGAAGCTTTCTTT	CASSTGGYMNTEAFF
NA	few	TRBV3-1	TRBJ2-2	TGTGCCAGCAGCCAACCGGGCAGCTTCACCGGGGAGCTGTTTTTT	CASSQPGSFTGELFF
NA	many	TRBV7-2	TRBJ1-1	TGTGCCAGCAGCTTAGTAAGGGACACTGAAGCTTTCTTT	CASSLVRDTEAFF
NA	NA	TRBV6-6	TRBJ2-6	TGTGCCAGCAAAGACAGGCTCTCGAGCTCTGGGGCCAACGTCCTGACTTTC	CASKDRLSSSGANVLTF
NA	NA	TRBV4-3	TRBJ1-3	TGCGCCAGCAGCCAAGGACGGTTCTCTGGAAACACCATATATTTT	CASSQGRFSGNTIYF
NA	many	TRBV5-6	TRBJ2-7	TGTGCCAGCAGCGGGGGACGGCCGAACCCCTACGAGCAGTACTTC	CASSGGRPNPYEQYF
NA	NA	TRBV12-3/TRBV12-4	TRBJ1-4	TGTGCCAGCAGCCCCGGGACTTTTCTGTTTTTT	CASSPGTFLFF
TRBD1	many	TRBV6-2/TRBV6-3	TRBJ1-5	TGTGCCAGCAGTTACTCCCTACAGGGGGGGGATCAGCCCCAGCATTTT	CASSYSLQGGDQPQHF
NA	NA	TRBV5-1	TRBJ2-1	TGCGCCAGCAGCGCCAGGGTGAGCTCCTACAATGAGCAGTTCTTC	CASSARVSSYNEQFF
NA	many	TRBV7-8	TRBJ2-5	TGTGCCAGCAGATATCCAGGGGCGGGGGAGACCCAGTACTTC	CASRYPGAGETQYF
TRBD1	few	TRBV7-9	TRBJ2-7	TGTGCCAGCAGCTTAGGATTGGGGACAGCCTACGAGCAGTACTTC	CASSLGLGTAYEQYF
TRBD1	few	TRBV14	TRBJ1-1	TGTGCCAGCAGCCCGGGGACAGGGGTTCGGAACACTGAAGCTTTCTTT	CASSPGTGVRNTEAFF
NA	NA	TRBV4-1	TRBJ2-7	TGCGCCAGCAGCCAAGAAGGACCGGGGGACGAGCAGTACTTC	CASSQEGPGDEQYF
NA	NA	TRBV12-3/TRBV12-4	TRBJ2-1	TGTGCCAGCAGTTTTGGGAATGAGCAGTTCTTC	CASSFGNEQFF
NA	many	TRBV24-1	TRBJ2-5	TGTGCCACCAGTGATCCTCGGGACCCCCAAGAGACCCAGTACTTC	CATSDPRDPQETQYF
NA	NA	TRBV5-5	TRBJ1-2	TGTGCCAGCAGCTTGGGAGCAACGGGCAGCTATGGCTACACCTTC	CASSLGATGSYGYTF
TRBD2	many	TRBV7-9	TRBJ2-3	TGTGCCAGCAGCTTCAGCTACGGCGGGAGAACAGATACGCAGTATTTT	CASSFSYGGRTDTQYF
TRBD1	few	TRBV10-3	TRBJ2-7	TGTGCCAGCGGAATCCGGGACAGGGTGAACTACGAGCAGTACTTC	CASGIRDRVNYEQYF
TRBD2	NA	TRBV27	TRBJ2-5	TGTGCCAGCGGACTAGCGGGGGGGCCTCATGAGACCCAGTACTTC	CASGLAGGPHETQYF
NA	many	TRBV11-2	TRBJ2-1	TGTGCCAGCAGCTTAGATGGTAGACTATCCAATGAGCAGTTCTTC	CASSLDGRLSNEQFF
TRBD1	NA	TRBV4-3	TRBJ1-6	TGCGCCAGCAGCACCGAAAGGACAGGCAATTCACCCCTCCACTTT	CASSTERTGNSPLHF
NA	few	TRBV7-2	TRBJ2-1	TGTGCCAGCGCCAATTACAATGAGCAGTTCTTC	CASANYNEQFF
TRBD1	few	TRBV5-5	TRBJ2-2	TGTGCCAGCAGCCAGGGGACAGGGATTAACACCGGGGAGCTGTTTTTT	CASSQGTGINTGELFF